This record concerns one T cell receptor beta chain sequence. What it binds is not known. This specimen belongs to a study of CXCR3-negative and CXCR3-positive naive CD8 T cells. Points from the study as a whole: Naive cells, whether CXCR3-negative or CXCR3-positive, had similar TRBV-TRBJ usage, while memory cells differed. Compared with CXCR3-negative naive cells, CXCR3-positive naive cells showed more hydrophobic TRB CDR3s.

Carrying UMI labels, the TRB cDNA libraries were prepared through 5' RACE. With the 5' RACE reads reprocessed, TCRdb shows one record per CDR3 protein and no DNA. This sample's clone table lists some 130,000 distinct CDR3 sequences. Researchers sorted around 300,000 cells of each CD8+ T cell subset in triplicate. The sample taken for sequencing was naive CXCR3+ CD8+ T cells from blood. The subset here: CD45RO-CCR7+CD27+CD95- naive CD8+ T cells expressing CXCR3 (TNR3+). The receptor's source is a human donor in good health. Some clones in this sample may be carry-over from other donors' samples.

The CDR3 sequence is CASSPRTSQGGTQYF. The chain joins TRBV19 to TRBJ2-5; as DNA is missing, the TRBD2 call by TCRdb cannot be tested. Germline assignment: CDR1 LNHDA and CDR2 SQIVND (reference sequence). The length of the CDR3 is 15 residues.